This T cell receptor (beta chain) was sequenced for a study of Ad26.COV2.S vaccination and SARS-CoV-2 variants. Study at large: A participant enrolled in the COV1001 Ad26.COV2.S trial arm provided the sample. Whole-study results and caveats: Once vaccination had occurred, spike-specific CD8+ and CD4+ T cell responses reportedly showed substantial breadth.

Profiling relied on immunoSEQ multiplex PCR, and the TCRdb table lists in-frame clones only, not all of them. The repertoire holds 300,000 to 400,000 clones, with roughly nine tenths as singletons. V gave up 3 bases and J gave up 6 bases, with 6 bases separating them. CDR3 length: 11 residues. Germline V gene data show CDR1 as SGHTA and CDR2 as FQGNSA. A few counts support this clone. Its matching antigen is unknown. The treatment denotes: around 19 received Ad26.COV2.S at low or high dose, single or two shots; about 5 received placebo; per-sample allocation not given. Samples were taken on day 63 after the first vaccine or placebo injection. Participants' vaccine, an Ad26 vector, delivered Wuhan-strain SARS-CoV-2 spike.

This chain links TRBV7-2 with TRBJ2-7, with D maybe TRBD2 (5 bases). This receptor was obtained from a person between 18 and 65 years old who received the Ad26.COV2.S COVID-19 vaccine or a placebo. The sequencing used peripheral blood, collected in a trial of Ad26.COV2.S vaccine versus placebo. The CDR3 coding sequence is TGTGCCAGCAGCTTGGACTCCGAGCAGTACTTC. Amino acid sequence: CASSLDSEQYF. The variable domain in full, completed from reference TRBV7-2 and TRBJ2-7, reads GAGVSQSPSNKVTEKGKDVELRCDPISGHTALYWYRQSLGQGLEFLIYFQGNSAPDKSGLPSDRFSAERTGGSVSTLTIQRTQQEDSAVYLCASSLDSEQYFGPGTRLTVT.